A single sample is the source of the 15 T cell receptor beta chains below, sequenced in a study of CD8 T cells in ankylosing spondylitis. TCRdb reprocessed the 5' RACE reads with MiXCR, giving one entry per CDR3 protein. Of about 280,000 distinct CDR3 sequences detected, over 15% appear once; the ten largest clones hold under 8.5%. Material: blood, either unsorted or a sorted T cell fraction (not recorded which). The receptor source for this set is a male donor with ankylosing spondylitis or in good health (not recorded which).

This chain joins TRBV4-2 and TRBJ1-5; D is undetermined. Germline assignment: CDR1 LGHNA and CDR2 YNFKEQ. The CDR3 is 12 residues long. The V and J ends lost 1 base and 8 bases respectively, with 6 bases between them. In DNA, the CDR3 is TGTGCCAGCAGCCAAGGGAGCGAGCCCCAGCATTTT. Its protein product is CASSQGSEPQHF.

This clonotype was counted only a few times. This chain joins TRBV2 and TRBJ1-5, with TRBD1 identical over 9 bases. From germline, CDR1 is SNHLY and CDR2 FYNNEI. The CDR3 spans 15 residues. Trimming took 7 bases from V and 3 from J; bases not matched to a gene: 7. CDR3 protein: CASTAGTGTNQPQHF. For the CDR3, the DNA is TGTGCCAGCACCGCCGGGACAGGGACCAATCAGCCCCAGCATTTT.

The chain is built from TRBV12-3 or TRBV12-4 and TRBJ2-3; possibly TRBD1 for D (5 bases). V shed 7 bases and J shed 0 bases, with 14 bases lying between them. CDR3 length equals 15 residues. This chain's CDR3 is CASTTFRASTDTQYF. CDR3 sequence (DNA): TGTGCCAGCACCACGTTCAGGGCTAGCACAGATACGCAGTATTTT.

This clonotype has more than one count but fewer than ten. The genes are TRBV24-1 and TRBJ1-5, with D hard to call. The germline V and J ends were trimmed by 4 bases and 1 base, with 7 bases remaining between them. CDR1 is KGHDR and CDR2 is SFDVKD in the germline V gene. The CDR3 consists of 14 residues. The CDR3 spells CATSEQGSNQPQHF. As DNA, the CDR3 is TGTGCCACCAGTGAGCAAGGCAGCAATCAGCCCCAGCATTTT.

The rearrangement joins TRBV2 to TRBJ1-5, with TRBD1 identical over 9 bases. In germline, CDR1 is SNHLY, CDR2 FYNNEI. Trimming cost V 6 bases and J 2 bases; bases outside gene matches: 5. The CDR3 covers 15 residues. CDR3 nucleotides: TGTGCCAGCAGGGCGGACAGGGGAGGCAATCAGCCCCAGCATTTT. It codes for CASRADRGGNQPQHF.

This clonotype was picked up a small number of times. This rearrangement joins TRBV25-1 to TRBJ2-5; D may be TRBD1 (5 bases). CDR3 length: 15 amino acids. The V and J ends lost 4 bases and 1 base respectively, with 13 bases between them. Germline CDR1 MGHDK, CDR2 SYGVNS. CDR3 sequence reads: CASSALQVSQETQYF. DNA for the CDR3: TGTGCCAGCAGTGCCTTACAGGTTTCCCAAGAGACCCAGTACTTC.

Only a few counts were recorded for this clonotype. The chain combines TRBV12-3 or TRBV12-4 with TRBJ1-1, with 8 bases aligning to TRBD1. This CDR3 is built from 14 residues. Trimming cost V 1 base and J 5 bases; bases outside gene matches: 3. The CDR3 loop reads CASSLEQGVTEAFF. CDR3 coding DNA: TGTGCCAGCAGTTTAGAACAGGGGGTAACTGAAGCTTTCTTT.

This chain uses TRBV5-8 with TRBJ2-1, with 7 bases lining up with TRBD2. The germline V gene encodes CDR1 SGHTS and CDR2 YDEGEE. V was pared by 2 bases and J by 1 base, with 3 bases of the junction left unmatched. The CDR3 contains 15 residues. CDR3 sequence: CASSFERESYNEQFF. In DNA form, the CDR3 reads TGTGCCAGCAGCTTCGAGCGGGAATCCTACAATGAGCAGTTCTTC. The full variable domain, with the rest looked up from reference TRBV5-8 and TRBJ2-1, is EAGVTQSPTHLIKTRGQQATLRCSPISGHTSVYWYQQALGLGLQFLLWYDEGEERNRGNFPPRFSGRQFPNYSSELNVNALELEDSALYLCASSFERESYNEQFFGPGTRLTVL.

The chain is built from TRBV25-1 and TRBJ1-2, with D possibly matching TRBD1 (5 bases). Germline loops: CDR1 MGHDK, CDR2 SYGVNS. This CDR3 has 14 amino acids. The V gene lost 4 bases and the J gene lost 4 bases, with 13 bases spanning the gap. The CDR3 DNA is TGTGCCAGCAGTGTGGGGGTTGGCAGCTATGGCTACACCTTC. This codes for CASSVGVGSYGYTF.

This clonotype was recorded many times. The V and J genes are TRBV29-1 and TRBJ2-5, with a possible D match to TRBD1 (6 bases). In germline, CDR1 is SQVTM, CDR2 ANQGSEA. There are 17 residues in the CDR3. V shed 1 base and J shed 2 bases, with 20 bases lying between them. As DNA, the CDR3 is TGCAGCGTTGAAGGAGGTCACAGGGCAAGATTTCAAGAGACCCAGTACTTC. This encodes CSVEGGHRARFQETQYF.

The V call is TRBV18, the J call TRBJ2-5, with D hard to call. Germline V gene data show CDR1 as KGHSH and CDR2 as LQKENI. Trimming left V 4 bases short and J 5 bases short, with 11 bases between. The CDR3 extends over 13 amino acids. The CDR3 coding sequence is TGTGCCAGCTCACGCGAGGTCGGGGAGACCCAGTACTTC. Translating it yields CASSREVGETQYF.

The chain is built from TRBV27 and TRBJ1-1; 8 bases fit TRBD1. V gave up 7 bases and J gave up 6 bases; unmatched junction bases: 7. The germline gives CDR1 MNHEY, CDR2 SMNVEV (reference sequence). The CDR3 contains 13 residues. In DNA, the CDR3 is TGTGCCAGCATAGGACAGGGACTGTCTGAAGCTTTCTTT. Encoded protein: CASIGQGLSEAFF.

V usage is TRBV6-7 and J usage is TRBJ2-3, with TRBD2 matching over 7 bases. TRBV6-7 is treated as an ORF (open reading frame) with a function not yet certain. The CDR3 is 14 amino acids. V was clipped by 2 bases and J by 12 bases; unmatched bases: 11. In nucleotides, the CDR3 is TGTGCCAGCAGTTACCCGGCGCGCGGGAGTGTCCAGTATTTT. Translating it yields CASSYPARGSVQYF.

The sample holds many counts of this clonotype. The V gene is TRBV6-1, the J gene TRBJ1-2; 7 bases map to TRBD1. The V gene's germline CDR1 is MNHNS and CDR2 SASEGT. J lost 4 bases, V lost 10 bases, and 3 bases had no gene match. The CDR3 length is 11 residues. CDR3 region: CATDRAYGYTF. In DNA form, the CDR3 reads TGTGCCACCGACAGGGCCTATGGCTACACCTTC.

The rearrangement joins TRBV7-6 to TRBJ2-7; D gene uncertain. CDR1 and CDR2 from the germline V gene are SGHVS and FNYEAQ. CDR3 size: 13 residues. V lost 5 bases and J lost 6, with 14 bases in between. CDR3 protein: CASSPTPDAEQYV. The CDR3 nucleotides are TGTGCCAGCAGCCCAACCCCGGACGCCGAGCAGTACGTC.